The 23 T cell receptor beta chains below come from one sample, sequenced in a study of response to subunit inactivated influenza vaccine. In TCRdb, the RT-PCR reads were re-called with MiXCR into one record per CDR3 protein. The table shows hundreds of thousands of distinct CDR3 sequences, with about 11% occurring only once. The sample was also reused in another study, on T cells expressing NK-cell markers. Per that paper: TCR beta cDNA was made by 5'RACE template switching with UMIs.

The specimen was PBMCs from blood, collected on the day of vaccination. All receptors derive from a man aged 45-65 years who received an inactivated influenza vaccine.

This clonotype was detected a few times. The chain employs TRBV27 and TRBJ2-3, with no clear D. Germline loops: CDR1 MNHEY, CDR2 SMNVEV (reference sequence). Trimming cost V 5 bases and J 3 bases, with 15 bases left between them. This CDR3 comprises 15 residues. The CDR3 spells CASSPSLFGTDTQYF. The CDR3 DNA is TGTGCCAGCAGTCCAAGCCTATTCGGGACAGATACGCAGTATTTT.

This clonotype was found once. The chain joins TRBV28 to TRBJ2-1; weak D call: TRBD1 (5 bases). Trimming removed 10 bases from V and 3 bases from J, with 16 bases in between. The CDR3 extends over 14 amino acids. Germline CDR1 reads MDHEN; CDR2 reads SYDVKM. In DNA, the CDR3 is TGTGCCAACACATTGGGGCAGGGCTACAATGAGCAGTTCTTC. This translates into CANTLGQGYNEQFF.

The chain links TRBV5-5 to TRBJ2-3; 7 bases align to TRBD2. From germline, CDR1 is SGHKS and CDR2 YYEKEE (reference sequence). The CDR3 length is 15 residues. J gave up 6 bases and V 0 bases, and 7 bases lay outside the gene matches. This chain's CDR3 is CASSLVSAGRDTQYF. The CDR3, as DNA: TGTGCCAGCAGCTTGGTTTCAGCGGGGCGGGATACGCAGTATTTT.

V and J are TRBV4-2 and TRBJ2-4; TRBD2 agrees at 10 bases. Per the germline V gene, CDR1 is LGHNA and CDR2 is YNFKEQ. Germline trimming cut 4 bases from V and 8 bases from J; bases unmatched to any gene: 5. The CDR3 is 14 amino acids. CDR3 nucleotides: TGTGCCAGCAGCCGGGCTAGCGGGAGATACATTCAGTACTTC. It translates to CASSRASGRYIQYF.

The sample holds a few counts of this clonotype. This chain joins TRBV6-5 and TRBJ2-6, with D possibly TRBD2 on 5 matching bases. Germline CDR1 is MNHEY and CDR2 is SVGAGI. Trimming pared 0 bases from V and 5 bases from J, leaving 8 bases between. The CDR3 covers 15 residues. DNA of the CDR3: TGTGCCAGCAGTTACTCGAGGACTTGGGCCAACGTCCTGACTTTC. Amino acid sequence: CASSYSRTWANVLTF.

The gene calls are TRBV20-1 and TRBJ2-3; TRBD1 is a possible D gene (5 bases). V dropped 3 bases and J dropped 8 bases, with 18 bases sitting between them. Germline V gene sequence: CDR1 DFQATT, CDR2 SNEGSKA (reference sequence). CDR3 length: 14 residues. Written as DNA, the CDR3 is TGCAGTGCTAGCCTCAGGGATCCATACAGTACGCAGTATTTT. It encodes CSASLRDPYSTQYF.

This clonotype was picked up a small number of times. This chain joins TRBV20-1 and TRBJ2-1, with 8 bases matching TRBD1. Germline V gene sequence: CDR1 DFQATT, CDR2 SNEGSKA (reference sequence). Germline trimming cut 7 bases from V and 4 bases from J; bases unmatched to any gene: 9. The CDR3 spans 14 residues. The CDR3 region has the DNA TGCAGTGAGACCGGGACAGGCGATTACAATGAGCAGTTCTTC. Translated, it gives CSETGTGDYNEQFF.

The rearrangement uses TRBV19 and TRBJ1-6, with 8 bases matching TRBD1. The V gene's germline CDR1 is LNHDA and CDR2 SQIVND (reference sequence). V dropped 4 bases and J dropped 10; count of bases not matched to a gene: 9. The CDR3 has 15 amino acids. The CDR3 region is CASSTRGQGSSPLHF. The CDR3 DNA follows: TGTGCCAGTAGTACTCGAGGACAGGGCTCGTCACCCCTCCACTTT.

This clonotype turned up a few times. The chain combines TRBV20-1 with TRBJ1-5; D is unclear. The CDR3 is 14 residues long. Germline V gives CDR1 DFQATT, CDR2 SNEGSKA (reference sequence). The ends were cut back, 0 bases at V and 0 bases at J, with 6 bases in the middle. CDR3: CSAREVFSNQPQHF. The CDR3, as DNA: TGCAGTGCTAGAGAGGTTTTTAGCAATCAGCCCCAGCATTTT.

V is TRBV20-1 and J is TRBJ2-3, with 11 bases fitting TRBD2. Losses at the gene ends were 5 bases for V and 8 bases for J; bases not matched to a gene: 21. The CDR3 totals 18 residues. CDR1 DFQATT and CDR2 SNEGSKA come from the germline V gene (reference sequence). The CDR3 here is CSAEIGLAGGHARGTQYF. The CDR3 bases are TGCAGTGCTGAGATCGGCCTAGCGGGGGGCCACGCCCGGGGTACGCAGTATTTT.

This clonotype was seen ten or more times. This rearrangement joins TRBV5-1 to TRBJ2-5; 7 bases are shared with TRBD1. There are 15 residues in the CDR3. Per germline, CDR1 SGHRS and CDR2 YFSETQ. After removal of 4 bases from V and 4 bases from J, the junction contained 10 bases not matched to a gene. The CDR3: CASSTGQADGETQYF. CDR3 DNA sequence: TGCGCCAGCAGCACTGGACAGGCGGACGGAGAGACCCAGTACTTC.

This clonotype was picked up a small number of times. This chain connects TRBV6-1 to TRBJ2-5; 8 positions match TRBD2. This CDR3 contains 15 residues. CDR1 is MNHNS, CDR2 SASEGT, per germline. Unmatched junction bases numbered 6, after V lost 5 bases and J lost 1 base. CDR3 sequence reads: CASSPYSGIQETQYF. CDR3 bases: TGTGCCAGCAGTCCATATAGCGGGATCCAAGAGACCCAGTACTTC.

The chain combines TRBV7-2 with TRBJ2-7, with TRBD1 identical over 8 bases. V trimming: 5 bases; J trimming: 0 bases; junction bases outside the gene matches: 6. This CDR3 comprises 15 residues. The germline CDR1 and CDR2 sequences are SGHTA and FQGNSA. The CDR3 is CASSTQGGTSYEQYF. CDR3 nucleotide sequence: TGTGCCAGCAGCACACAGGGGGGAACCTCCTACGAGCAGTACTTC.

The chain recombines TRBV6-5 with TRBJ2-5, with D tentatively TRBD1 (6 bases). This CDR3 is 14 amino acids long. Germline V gives CDR1 MNHEY, CDR2 SVGAGI. V was pared by 4 bases and J by 4 bases, with 13 bases between. The DNA of the CDR3 is TGTGCCAGCAGTTCCCTAACAGGGTTAGAGACCCAGTACTTC. Translated: CASSSLTGLETQYF.

The V gene is TRBV6-1, the J gene TRBJ2-7; 8 bases map to TRBD1. The CDR3 loop spans 18 amino acids. Germline CDR1 MNHNS, CDR2 SASEGT. Losses at the gene ends were 6 bases for V and 0 bases for J; bases not matched to a gene: 16. CDR3 in amino acids: CASRRQGSDTLSSYEQYF. CDR3 coding DNA: TGTGCCAGCAGACGACAGGGGTCCGACACATTAAGCTCCTACGAGCAGTACTTC.

The chain links TRBV2 to TRBJ2-5, with D tentatively TRBD1 (6 bases). V lost 8 bases and J lost 1, with 11 bases in between. The CDR3 covers 13 residues. Germline CDR1 and CDR2: SNHLY and FYNNEI. The CDR3 reads CASARTVQETQYF. The CDR3, as DNA: TGTGCCAGCGCTCGGACAGTCCAAGAGACCCAGTACTTC.

The chain recombines TRBV10-1 with TRBJ2-1; TRBD2 matches at 10 bases. J gave up 6 bases and V 6 bases, and 8 bases lay outside the gene matches. The CDR3 extends over 15 amino acids. Germline V lookup: CDR1 WNHNN, CDR2 SYGVQD (reference sequence). CDR3 sequence: CASSQAGGRSNEQFF. CDR3 DNA: TGCGCCAGCAGCCAAGCGGGGGGGCGAAGCAATGAGCAGTTCTTC.

This clonotype was seen a handful of times. The V gene is TRBV12-3 or TRBV12-4, the J gene TRBJ2-5; D may be TRBD2 (6 bases). The CDR3 sequence is 13 residues long. Trimming left V 6 bases short and J 5 bases short, with 13 bases between. The CDR3 protein is CASSQWDSETQYF. The CDR3, as DNA: TGTGCCAGCAGCCAATGGGACTCGGAGACCCAGTACTTC.

The chain recombines TRBV24-1 with TRBJ1-6, with D maybe TRBD1 (5 bases). The V end lost 10 bases, the J end lost 8 bases, and 11 bases lay between the germline ends. This CDR3 spans 12 amino acids. CDR1 is KGHDR and CDR2 is SFDVKD in the germline V gene. CDR3 sequence: CATGDGDSPLHF. CDR3 in DNA: TGTGCCACGGGGGATGGGGATTCACCCCTCCACTTT.

J is TRBJ1-1 and V is TRBV18; tentatively, D is TRBD1 (5 bases). Trimming stripped 0 bases from V and 6 bases from J, with 14 bases between. This CDR3 comprises 15 residues. The germline CDR1 and CDR2 sequences are KGHSH and LQKENI. Written as DNA, the CDR3 is TGTGCCAGCTCACCACCTGCTCTGGGGGAACCTGAAGCTTTCTTT. It encodes CASSPPALGEPEAFF.

The chain links TRBV7-7 to TRBJ2-5, with unresolved D. The CDR3 extends over 13 amino acids. Trimming took 0 bases from V and 4 from J, leaving 6 bases between them. Germline V gives CDR1 SSHAT, CDR2 FNYEAQ (reference sequence). DNA of the CDR3: TGTGCCAGCAGCTTAGCCCCCCCAGAGACCCAGTACTTC. It translates to CASSLAPPETQYF.

This clonotype was recorded many times. This chain uses TRBV29-1 with TRBJ2-1; a possible D gene is TRBD1 (5 bases). Germline values: CDR1 SQVTM, CDR2 ANQGSEA. The CDR3 has 14 amino acids. V shed 7 bases and J shed 6 bases, with 19 bases lying between them. CDR3 sequence reads: CSEQADATANEQFF. CDR3 DNA: TGCAGCGAACAGGCGGACGCGACCGCCAATGAGCAGTTCTTC.

This clonotype appeared many times. V gene TRBV20-1 combines with J gene TRBJ2-3; no definite D call. Per the germline V gene, CDR1 is DFQATT and CDR2 is SNEGSKA (reference sequence). The CDR3 covers 12 residues. V shed 1 base and J shed 6 bases, with 8 bases lying between them. The CDR3 here is CSARVIGDTQYF. The CDR3 DNA follows: TGCAGTGCTAGAGTAATAGGGGATACGCAGTATTTT.